Below, 12 T cell receptor beta chains from the same sample are listed, as sequenced in a study of T cells in Graves' hyperthyroidism and ophthalmopathy. There were TCR beta CDR3 regions amplified from RNA transcripts. TCR CDR3 underwent first-round RT-PCR with the HTBI primer set. TCRdb itself ran the multiplex PCR reads through MiXCR, one entry per CDR3 protein. The sample has over 500,000 distinct CDR3 sequences, 15% to 20% seen once. The sequenced sample consisted of blood. The receptor source for this set is a woman aged 25 to 39 with Graves' ophthalmopathy.

This clonotype was counted between two and nine times. The rearrangement joins TRBV27 to TRBJ2-6; the D is unclear. The CDR3 length is 16 residues. Trimming shortened V by 4 bases and J by 1 base, and 11 bases separated the two germline ends. Germline V gene data show CDR1 as MNHEY and CDR2 as SMNVEV (reference sequence). The CDR3 region is CASSSPSHSGANVLTF. For the CDR3, the DNA is TGTGCCAGCAGTTCACCCTCCCATTCTGGGGCCAACGTCCTGACTTTC.

This clonotype was observed many times. The J gene is TRBJ1-2, the V gene TRBV6-5, with D unclear. Trimming left V 2 bases short and J 0 bases short, with 7 bases between. This CDR3 has 14 residues. Germline loops: CDR1 MNHEY, CDR2 SVGAGI. The CDR3 here is CASSYRAPNYGYTF. In DNA, the CDR3 is TGTGCCAGCAGTTACCGGGCCCCTAACTATGGCTACACCTTC.

In this sample, this clonotype turned up a few times. A much larger clone is a single base away; this may be a read error. This chain uses TRBV6-1 with TRBJ1-2; D is uncertain. This CDR3 comprises 12 residues. Germline V gene data show CDR1 as MNHNS and CDR2 as SASEGT. As DNA, the CDR3 is TGTGCCGGCAGTGAAGCCTATTTAGGCTACACCTTC. Its translation: CAGSEAYLGYTF.

This clonotype was seen ten or more times. The chain links TRBV10-1 to TRBJ2-7; no clear D gene. From germline, CDR1 is WNHNN and CDR2 SYGVQD (reference sequence). Trimming shortened V by 0 bases and J by 3 bases, and 15 bases separated the two germline ends. The CDR3 sequence is 16 residues long. The CDR3 sequence is CASSESPEEALYEQYF. DNA for the CDR3: TGCGCCAGCAGTGAGTCGCCAGAAGAAGCACTCTACGAGCAGTACTTC.

The chain has TRBV11-2 and TRBJ2-5; TRBD2 matches at 9 bases. J gave up 5 bases and V 6 bases, and 13 bases lay outside the gene matches. Germline loops: CDR1 SGHAT, CDR2 FQNNGV. The CDR3 runs 16 residues. DNA of the CDR3: TGTGCCAGCAGGCGAAGTGGGCGGGAGGGCAGGGAGACCCAGTACTTC. It translates to CASRRSGREGRETQYF.

This clonotype was recorded at least ten times. V usage is TRBV28 and J usage is TRBJ2-7, with D uncertain. Trimming removed 7 bases at V and 3 bases at J, with 10 bases between. This CDR3 region has 12 residues. In germline, CDR1 is MDHEN, CDR2 SYDVKM. The CDR3 reads CASTRVGYEQYF. For the CDR3, the DNA is TGTGCCAGCACAAGGGTGGGCTACGAGCAGTACTTC.

V usage is TRBV4-2 and J usage is TRBJ2-7; D is uncertain. This CDR3 is 15 amino acids long. Per the germline V gene, CDR1 is LGHNA and CDR2 is YNFKEQ. Trimming stripped 0 bases from V and 4 bases from J, with 13 bases between. The CDR3 sequence: CASSQDLRSSYEQYF. In DNA form, the CDR3 reads TGTGCCAGCAGCCAAGATCTCCGGAGTTCTTACGAGCAGTACTTC.

For this clonotype: A read error is possible here, since a much larger clone lies one base away. The rearrangement joins TRBV20-1 to TRBJ2-7; no firm D call. The CDR3 is made up of 14 amino acids. The ends were cut back, 2 bases at V and 5 bases at J, with 16 bases in the middle. Per the germline V gene, CDR1 is DFQATT and CDR2 is SNEGSKA (reference sequence). The CDR3: CSARRPRKVHEQYF. The DNA of the CDR3 is TGCAGTGCTAGAAGGCCTCGGAAAGTCCACGAGCAGTACTTC.

This clonotype has a count of ten or more. This chain joins TRBV20-1 and TRBJ2-5; TRBD2 matches 12 bases. Germline trimming cut 6 bases from V and 5 bases from J; bases unmatched to any gene: 7. The CDR3 runs to 14 residues. CDR1 and CDR2 (germline): DFQATT, SNEGSKA (reference sequence). The CDR3 region is CSARTSGIGETQYF. For the CDR3, the DNA is TGCAGTGCACGGACTAGCGGGATTGGTGAGACCCAGTACTTC.

The V gene is TRBV5-8, the J gene TRBJ2-4; TRBD1 might be the D (6 bases). Germline V gene sequence: CDR1 SGHTS, CDR2 YDEGEE. The CDR3 is 15 residues long. V lost 0 bases, J lost 7 bases, and 14 bases lay in between. This chain's CDR3 is CASSLGRQGLNIQYF. As DNA, the CDR3 is TGTGCCAGCAGCTTGGGAAGGCAGGGGCTGAACATTCAGTACTTC.

V and J are TRBV30 and TRBJ2-1; D is undetermined. V lost 4 bases to trimming and J lost 9 bases, with 16 bases between them. The CDR3 totals 13 residues. CDR1 is GTSNPN and CDR2 is SVGIG in the germline V gene (reference sequence). CDR3 DNA: TGTGCCTGGACCCGGAAAGCCGTGGGTGAGCAGTTCTTC. Its protein product is CAWTRKAVGEQFF.

In this sample, this clonotype turned up many times. J is TRBJ2-3 and V is TRBV6-2 or TRBV6-3, with D perhaps TRBD1 (6 bases). This CDR3 is built from 13 residues. Germline V gene data show CDR1 as MNHEY and CDR2 as SVGEGT. Trimming removed 5 bases at V and 6 bases at J, with 12 bases between. The CDR3 DNA is TGTGCCAGCAGTCCCCCCGGACAGGATACGCAGTATTTT. The encoded protein is CASSPPGQDTQYF.